The sample holds a few counts of the clone carrying this TCR beta chain. No antigen is known for it. Diagnosing involved the use of clinical symptoms, serum thyroxine and TRAb, thyroid ultrasound and orbital computed tomography. Trimming took off 3 bases at V and 6 bases at J, with 20 bases between the two ends. CDR1 is SEHNR, CDR2 FQNEAQ, per germline (reference sequence). This CDR3 is 17 amino acids long. The sample comes from a study of T cells in Graves' hyperthyroidism and ophthalmopathy. TCR beta CDR3 region amplification was performed from RNA transcripts. The HTBI primer set was used in a first-round RT-PCR of the TCR CDR3. TCRdb re-analysed the multiplex PCR reads in MiXCR, keeping a single row per CDR3 protein. The sample yields 530,000 or so distinct CDR3 sequences, around 45% seen once. Study findings and constraints: Among thyroid clonotypes expanded above 0.001, most also appeared in blood.

The sequence was obtained from a young woman with Graves' hyperthyroidism. The sample comprised peripheral blood or thyroid tissue (not recorded which). The chain links TRBV7-9 to TRBJ2-2; the D gene is possibly TRBD2 (6 bases). The chain's CDR3 is CASSLNWWEDSSGELFF. DNA for the CDR3: TGTGCCAGCAGCTTGAACTGGTGGGAGGATAGCTCCGGGGAGCTGTTTTTT.